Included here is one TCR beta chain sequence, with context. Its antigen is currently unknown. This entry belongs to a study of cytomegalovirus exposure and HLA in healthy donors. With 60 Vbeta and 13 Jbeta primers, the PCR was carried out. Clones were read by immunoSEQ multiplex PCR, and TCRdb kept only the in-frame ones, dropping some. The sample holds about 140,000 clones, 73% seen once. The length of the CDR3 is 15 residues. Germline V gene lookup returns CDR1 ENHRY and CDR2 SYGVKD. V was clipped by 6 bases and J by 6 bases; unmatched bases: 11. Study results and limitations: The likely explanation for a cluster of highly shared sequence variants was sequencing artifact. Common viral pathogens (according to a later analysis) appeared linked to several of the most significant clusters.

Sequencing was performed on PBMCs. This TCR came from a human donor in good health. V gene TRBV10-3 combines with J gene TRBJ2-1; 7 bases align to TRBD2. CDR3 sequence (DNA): TGTGCCATCAGGGGGGACTACCCGCGGGGCAATGAGCAGTTCTTC. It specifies CAIRGDYPRGNEQFF.